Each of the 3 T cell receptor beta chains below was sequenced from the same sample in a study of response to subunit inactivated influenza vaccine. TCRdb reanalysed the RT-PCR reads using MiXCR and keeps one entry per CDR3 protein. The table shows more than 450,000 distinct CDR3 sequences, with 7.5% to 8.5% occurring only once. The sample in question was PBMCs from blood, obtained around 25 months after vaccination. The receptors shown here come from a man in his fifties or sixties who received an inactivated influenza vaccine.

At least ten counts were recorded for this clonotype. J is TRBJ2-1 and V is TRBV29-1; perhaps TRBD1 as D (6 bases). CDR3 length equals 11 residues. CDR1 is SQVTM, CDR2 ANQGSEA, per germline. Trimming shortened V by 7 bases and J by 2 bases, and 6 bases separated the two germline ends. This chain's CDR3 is CSGTAYNEQFF. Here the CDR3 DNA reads TGCAGCGGGACAGCCTACAATGAGCAGTTCTTC.

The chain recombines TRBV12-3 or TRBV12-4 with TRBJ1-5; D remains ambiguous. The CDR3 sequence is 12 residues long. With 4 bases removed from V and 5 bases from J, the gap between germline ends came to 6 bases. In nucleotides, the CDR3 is TGTGCCAGCAGTTCAGACGATCAGCCCCAGCATTTT. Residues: CASSSDDQPQHF.

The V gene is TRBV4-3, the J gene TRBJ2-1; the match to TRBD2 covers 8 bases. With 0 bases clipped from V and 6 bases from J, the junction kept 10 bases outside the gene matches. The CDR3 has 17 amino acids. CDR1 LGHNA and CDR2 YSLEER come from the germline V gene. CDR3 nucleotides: TGCGCCAGCAGCCAAGATGGTTTCGGGGGGGAGGGCAATGAGCAGTTCTTC. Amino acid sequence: CASSQDGFGGEGNEQFF.